The 25 T cell receptor beta chains given below trace back to one sample, sequenced in a study of T cell repertoires in cytomegalovirus infection. TCRdb re-called the reads with MiXCR, one entry per CDR3 protein. This table has about 230,000 distinct CDR3 sequences, roughly 6.5% appearing once. Sequencing used PBMCs. The receptors come from a human donor in good health (CMV status not recorded). Some clones in this sample may be carry-over from other donors' samples.

As to this clonotype: With a much larger clone just one base away, this may be a read error. V usage is TRBV6-2 or TRBV6-3 and J usage is TRBJ2-7, with D maybe TRBD2 (5 bases). Germline values: CDR1 MNHEY, CDR2 SVGEGT. V was pared by 9 bases and J by 8 bases, with 20 bases between. CDR3 length: 13 residues. In DNA, the CDR3 is TGTGCCAGTTCGTCGGGGAGCAGGATGAAGCAGTACTTC. It is translated as CASSSGSRMKQYF.

This sequence joins TRBV2 and TRBJ1-4, with 12 bases that match TRBD1. After removal of 6 bases from V and 8 bases from J, the junction contained 4 bases not matched to a gene. This CDR3 has 14 residues. In germline, CDR1 is SNHLY, CDR2 FYNNEI. The CDR3, as DNA: TGTGCCAGCAGGTGGGGACAGGGGGCGGAAAAACTGTTTTTT. It translates to CASRWGQGAEKLFF.

This clonotype showed up many times. The chain has TRBV7-2 and TRBJ2-5; D not certain. This CDR3 comprises 13 residues. CDR1 and CDR2 from the germline V gene are SGHTA and FQGNSA. V gave up 4 bases and J gave up 4 bases, with 10 bases separating them. The CDR3 DNA sequence: TGTGCCAGCAGCTGGAATACTCCAGAGACCCAGTACTTC. It translates to CASSWNTPETQYF.

This chain connects TRBV2 to TRBJ1-5; D is ambiguous. The CDR3 covers 15 residues. V was cut by 0 bases and J by 6 bases, with 12 bases left in between. In germline, CDR1 is SNHLY, CDR2 FYNNEI. The CDR3 coding sequence is TGTGCCAGCAGTGAAGCGCGGGGAGCGGGTCAGCCCCAGCATTTT. This translates into CASSEARGAGQPQHF. The whole variable domain, remainder taken from reference TRBV2 and TRBJ1-5, is EPEVTQTPSHQVTQMGQEVILRCVPISNHLYFYWYRQILGQKVEFLVSFYNNEISEKSEIFDDQFSVERPDGSNFTLKIRSTKLEDSAMYFCASSEARGAGQPQHFGDGTRLSIL.

This clonotype was seen repeatedly, ten times or more. In DNA, the CDR3 is TGTGCCAGCAGCTTAGGGCGGGGCTCAGATACGCAGTATTTT. Protein sequence: CASSLGRGSDTQYF. V is TRBV7-2 and J is TRBJ2-3; a weak D match, TRBD2 (6 bases). V gave up 1 base and J gave up 4 bases, with 9 bases separating them. There are 14 residues in the CDR3. Germline-derived CDR1 and CDR2 are SGHTA and FQGNSA.

This clonotype was found many times. This sequence joins TRBV7-6 and TRBJ2-5; D gene unclear. V lost 1 base and J lost 9, with 21 bases in between. Germline assignment: CDR1 SGHVS and CDR2 FNYEAQ. The CDR3 runs 16 residues. This CDR3 is CASSLGSILGVASQYF. CDR3 DNA: TGTGCCAGCAGCTTAGGATCAATCTTGGGCGTTGCGTCCCAGTACTTC.

There are many counts of this clonotype. V usage is TRBV14 and J usage is TRBJ2-7; D possibly uses TRBD1 or TRBD2 (6 bases each). Trimming stripped 4 bases from V and 0 bases from J, with 16 bases between. This CDR3 region has 16 residues. Germline V lookup: CDR1 SGHDN, CDR2 FVKESK. The CDR3 is CASSPGSRGHSYEQYF. CDR3 sequence (DNA): TGTGCCAGCAGCCCCGGGAGCCGGGGACACTCCTACGAGCAGTACTTC.

This clonotype was seen a handful of times. CDR3 bases: TGTGCCAGCAGTTTGATCCACGGGGGACTAATCACAGATACGCAGTATTTT. Protein product: CASSLIHGGLITDTQYF. The chain is built from TRBV12-3 or TRBV12-4 and TRBJ2-3; TRBD2 aligns across 7 bases. The CDR3 contains 17 residues. Trimming cost V 3 bases and J 2 bases; bases outside gene matches: 11.

This clonotype was recorded many times. This chain joins TRBV2 and TRBJ1-4; D is unclear. Germline V gene lookup returns CDR1 SNHLY and CDR2 FYNNEI. CDR3 length equals 10 residues. The ends were cut back, 4 bases at V and 7 bases at J, with 1 base in the middle. CDR3: CASSGEKLFF. CDR3 nucleotides: TGTGCCAGCAGTGGTGAAAAACTGTTTTTT.

This clonotype was detected a few times. The chain recombines TRBV20-1 with TRBJ1-4, with D possibly being TRBD1 (5 bases). The germline V and J ends were trimmed by 2 bases and 8 bases, with 12 bases remaining between them. This CDR3 has 13 amino acids. Germline CDR1 and CDR2: DFQATT and SNEGSKA (reference sequence). CDR3 DNA sequence: TGCAGTGCTAGACCTGGGGGGAGGGAAAAACTGTTTTTT. Its translation: CSARPGGREKLFF.

This clonotype was recorded many times. This chain connects TRBV13 to TRBJ1-2; maybe TRBD1 (6 bases). V dropped 5 bases and J dropped 8 bases, with 15 bases sitting between them. Per the germline V gene, CDR1 is PRHDT and CDR2 is FYEKMQ (reference sequence). The CDR3 totals 13 residues. The CDR3 reads CASSLQGFDGYTF. For the CDR3, the DNA is TGTGCCAGCAGCCTACAGGGCTTTGACGGCTACACCTTC.

In this sample, this clonotype turned up many times. The chain has TRBV11-2 and TRBJ1-1, with D uncertain. V was pared by 5 bases and J by 3 bases, with 10 bases between. Germline V lookup: CDR1 SGHAT, CDR2 FQNNGV. The CDR3 has 13 amino acids. Here the CDR3 reads CASSITRDTEAFF. CDR3 bases: TGTGCCAGCAGCATAACTCGCGACACTGAAGCTTTCTTT.

This clonotype has ten or more counts. The V and J genes are TRBV7-2 and TRBJ2-3; D remains ambiguous. V lost 5 bases and J lost 4, with 13 bases in between. The CDR3 runs 14 residues. Germline loops: CDR1 SGHTA, CDR2 FQGNSA. The CDR3 sequence is CASSPPVGSDTQYF. The CDR3 DNA is TGTGCCAGCAGCCCCCCGGTGGGGTCAGATACGCAGTATTTT. Full variable domain (remainder filled in from reference TRBV7-2 and TRBJ2-3): GAGVSQSPSNKVTEKGKDVELRCDPISGHTALYWYRQSLGQGLEFLIYFQGNSAPDKSGLPSDRFSAERTGGSVSTLTIQRTQQEDSAVYLCASSPPVGSDTQYFGPGTRLTVL.

The sample holds many counts of this clonotype. The chain uses TRBV20-1 and TRBJ2-1; a possible D gene is TRBD1 (6 bases). Trimming shortened V by 2 bases and J by 8 bases, and 13 bases separated the two germline ends. CDR1 and CDR2 (germline): DFQATT, SNEGSKA (reference sequence). This CDR3 has 13 amino acids. DNA of the CDR3: TGCAGTGCTAGACTTTTGACAGGCTATGAGCAGTTCTTC. As protein: CSARLLTGYEQFF.

The sample holds a few counts of this clonotype. The chain couples TRBV9 to TRBJ1-5; 7 bases match TRBD1. The length of the CDR3 is 15 residues. CDR1 and CDR2 from the germline V gene are SGDLS and YYNGEE. V was clipped by 3 bases and J by 7 bases; unmatched bases: 10. The CDR3 DNA follows: TGTGCCAGCAGCGAAACAGGGGACCCAGGGCAGCCCCAGCATTTT. Its translation: CASSETGDPGQPQHF. The whole variable domain, remainder taken from reference TRBV9 and TRBJ1-5, is DSGVTQTPKHLITATGQRVTLRCSPRSGDLSVYWYQQSLDQGLQFLIQYYNGEERAKGNILERFSAQQFPDLHSELNLSSLELGDSALYFCASSETGDPGQPQHFGDGTRLSIL.

There are many counts of this clonotype. The chain uses TRBV7-2 and TRBJ2-3, with 13 bases that match TRBD2. The trim removed 3 bases at V and 3 bases at J, leaving 3 bases unmatched. The CDR3 covers 16 residues. Per the germline V gene, CDR1 is SGHTA and CDR2 is FQGNSA. In DNA, the CDR3 is TGTGCCAGCAGCTTCCAGACTAGCGGGGGGACAGATACGCAGTATTTT. Its protein is CASSFQTSGGTDTQYF.

In its sample, this clonotype was seen many times. The CDR3 nucleotides read TGTGCCAGCAGCTCCCGGGGACAGACAGCAACTAATGAAAAACTGTTTTTT. Its protein is CASSSRGQTATNEKLFF. The chain is built from TRBV7-2 and TRBJ1-4, with 7 bases aligning to TRBD1. The CDR3 has 17 residues. Germline assignment: CDR1 SGHTA and CDR2 FQGNSA. J gave up 0 bases and V 4 bases, and 8 bases lay outside the gene matches.

This clonotype was seen many times. This chain links TRBV12-3 or TRBV12-4 with TRBJ1-1; possibly TRBD1 for D (5 bases). Deletions cut 5 bases from V and 4 bases from J, with 17 bases between. The CDR3 spans 15 residues. In DNA, the CDR3 is TGTGCCAGCAGTGTAGACAGCCTGCGAGGCACTGAAGCTTTCTTT. As protein: CASSVDSLRGTEAFF.

This clonotype was seen more than once but under ten times. An end of the junction does not agree with germline; a read error may underlie this. This rearrangement joins TRBV11-2 to TRBJ1-5, with TRBD1 as a possible D gene (6 bases). The CDR3 is 14 amino acids. Germline V gene sequence: CDR1 SGHAT, CDR2 FQNNGV. The CDR3, as DNA: TGTGCCAGCAGCGTAGACAGGCGGTATCAGCCCCAGCATTTT. Translation: CASSVDRRYQPQHF.

This clonotype was observed a few times. The chain links TRBV12-3 or TRBV12-4 to TRBJ2-7; tentatively, D is TRBD1 (6 bases). This CDR3 is built from 13 residues. Trimming shortened V by 4 bases and J by 4 bases, and 11 bases separated the two germline ends. CDR3 sequence reads: CASSSLGAYEQYF. DNA of the CDR3: TGTGCCAGCAGTTCGCTGGGGGCTTACGAGCAGTACTTC.

This clonotype has a count of ten or more. The genes are TRBV3-1 and TRBJ2-1; TRBD2 agrees at 8 bases. Per germline, CDR1 LGHDT and CDR2 YNNKEL (reference sequence). The CDR3 is made up of 14 amino acids. The V gene end was trimmed by 6 bases and the J gene end by 5 bases; junction bases not matched to a gene: 6. CDR3 in amino acids: CASRDSGANNEQFF. The DNA for the CDR3 is TGTGCCAGCAGGGATAGCGGGGCTAACAATGAGCAGTTCTTC.

This clonotype was detected only a few times. The chain uses TRBV6-2 or TRBV6-3 and TRBJ2-6; D not certain. The germline V gene has CDR1 MNHEY and CDR2 SVGEGT. Trimming left V 0 bases short and J 4 bases short, with 10 bases between. The CDR3 has 16 residues. As DNA, the CDR3 is TGTGCCAGCAGTTACTCGTCGATTGCCGGGGCCAACGTCCTGACTTTC. Translating it yields CASSYSSIAGANVLTF.

This clonotype has ten or more counts. As DNA, the CDR3 is TGTGCCAGCAGTGCCTCGTGGGGCAGCCAGCCCCAGCATTTT. It translates to CASSASWGSQPQHF. The chain couples TRBV6-1 to TRBJ1-5; weak D call: TRBD1 (5 bases). The V and J ends lost 4 bases and 7 bases respectively, with 14 bases between them. The germline V gene encodes CDR1 MNHNS and CDR2 SASEGT. This CDR3 comprises 14 residues.

This clonotype was observed a few times. The rearrangement uses TRBV13 and TRBJ1-1; D is possibly TRBD1 (6 bases). Trimming left V 4 bases short and J 0 bases short, with 9 bases between. CDR1 and CDR2 from the germline V gene are PRHDT and FYEKMQ (reference sequence). The CDR3 has 14 amino acids. This CDR3 is CASSSTGLNTEAFF. For the CDR3, the DNA is TGTGCCAGCAGCTCGACAGGTTTGAACACTGAAGCTTTCTTT.

This clonotype was detected many times. The rearrangement links TRBV12-3 or TRBV12-4 to TRBJ2-6, with 7 positions matching TRBD1. The CDR3 runs 16 residues. V was clipped by 8 bases and J by 0 bases; unmatched bases: 7. The CDR3 DNA is TGTGCCAGCCTACGACAGGGATCCTCTGGGGCCAACGTCCTGACTTTC. Its translation is CASLRQGSSGANVLTF.